This T cell receptor beta chain stems from a study of type 1 regulatory T cells. Study-level background: An in vitro protocol generated T-allo10, a Tr1-enriched, alloantigen-specific CD4 T cell product.

The CDR3 covers 15 residues. Looked up from germline, CDR1 is SGHTA and CDR2 is FQGNSA. TCRdb used MiXCR to reprocess the reads, holding one entry per CDR3 protein. This sample has about 68,000 distinct CDR3 sequences, with approximately 64% found just once. Graft donor-derived T-allo10 cells were described as host-alloantigen-specific, anergic, and alloantigen-specifically suppressive. A note on this clonotype: Its antigen is not identified. The junction does not match germline at one end; this may be a read error.

This clonotype originated in a human donor in good health. Sequenced material: cultured T cells, either the whole culture or a sorted T cell fraction (not recorded which). As for subset: Tr1-enriched cell product generated in vitro against host alloantigens. J is TRBJ1-1 and V is TRBV7-2; 10 bases agree with TRBD1. The CDR3, as DNA: TGTGCCAGCAGCTTATACGGGACAGGGGACACTGAAGCTTACTTT. Amino acid sequence: CASSLYGTGDTEAYF.